Shown below are 27 T cell receptor beta chains from a single sample sequenced in a study of blood T cell repertoires in COVID-19. Generated by immunoSEQ multiplex PCR, the TCRdb table keeps only in-frame clones and is missing some. This table holds 180,000 or so clones, about 88% found once. The sample was peripheral blood. Source of these receptors: a man between 18 and 35 years old with active or convalescent COVID-19.

This chain joins TRBV18 and TRBJ2-1, with D perhaps matching TRBD2 (5 bases). The CDR3 runs to 15 residues. V was cut by 3 bases and J by 8 bases, with 17 bases left in between. Germline-derived CDR1 and CDR2 are KGHSH and LQKENI. Here the CDR3 DNA reads TGTGCCAGCTCACCCCCAGGACTGACTTATCATGAGCAGTTCTTC. Protein sequence: CASSPPGLTYHEQFF.

The rearrangement uses TRBV7-9 and TRBJ1-5; no clear D gene. CDR3 length: 13 amino acids. From germline, CDR1 is SEHNR and CDR2 FQNEAQ (reference sequence). Trimming shortened V by 5 bases and J by 5 bases, and 10 bases separated the two germline ends. CDR3 nucleotides: TGTGCCAGCAGCCAGAACGATTATCAGCCCCAGCATTTT. Translating gives CASSQNDYQPQHF.

This clone appeared a few times. The chain joins TRBV19 to TRBJ1-1, with 8 nucleotides matching TRBD1. Germline V gene lookup returns CDR1 LNHDA and CDR2 SQIVND (reference sequence). The V gene end was trimmed by 5 bases and the J gene end by 4 bases; junction bases not matched to a gene: 9. The CDR3 extends over 15 amino acids. The CDR3 loop is CASSRLDRVGTEAFF. CDR3 DNA sequence: TGTGCCAGTAGTCGATTGGACAGGGTAGGCACTGAAGCTTTCTTT.

The rearrangement links TRBV19 to TRBJ1-3, with 7 bases matching TRBD1. J was trimmed by 7 bases and V by 6 bases; bases with no gene match: 9. This CDR3 region has 14 residues. In germline, CDR1 is LNHDA, CDR2 SQIVND (reference sequence). CDR3 sequence: CASRSDRVGNTIYF. CDR3 coding DNA: TGTGCCAGTAGATCCGACAGGGTCGGGAACACCATATATTTT.

The chain combines TRBV6-5 with TRBJ2-7, with D unresolved. Germline V gene data show CDR1 as MNHEY and CDR2 as SVGAGI. Trimming pared 5 bases from V and 0 bases from J, leaving 11 bases between. This CDR3 has 14 residues. For the CDR3, the DNA is TGTGCCAGCAGTCTTGACCCTAGCTCCTACGAGCAGTACTTC. This encodes CASSLDPSSYEQYF.

The CDR3 DNA reads as TGCGCCAGCAGCCAAGATCGAGGCTCTGGAAACACCATATATTTT. Its translation is CASSQDRGSGNTIYF. This chain connects TRBV4-1 to TRBJ1-3; D remains unclear. The length of the CDR3 is 15 residues. V lost 0 bases and J 0 bases, leaving 6 bases between the germline ends. Germline assignment: CDR1 MGHRA and CDR2 YSYEKL.

The chain has TRBV7-2 and TRBJ1-2; D is perhaps TRBD1 (6 bases). Trimming cost V 5 bases and J 4 bases, with 20 bases left between them. The CDR3 extends over 16 amino acids. Germline V gives CDR1 SGHTA, CDR2 FQGNSA. The CDR3 spells CASSLDTQGTLYGYTF. In DNA, the CDR3 is TGTGCCAGCAGCCTCGATACCCAGGGGACCCTCTATGGCTACACCTTC.

The J gene is TRBJ2-7, the V gene TRBV7-9, with TRBD2 as a possible D gene (5 bases). Germline V CDR1 and CDR2: SEHNR, FQNEAQ (reference sequence). V dropped 2 bases and J dropped 6 bases, with 17 bases sitting between them. This CDR3 region has 15 residues. CDR3 region: CASSLLLVGDGEQYF. The CDR3 bases are TGTGCCAGCAGCTTATTACTAGTGGGTGACGGCGAGCAGTACTTC.

The V and J genes are TRBV7-9 and TRBJ2-1; D not resolved. The V gene's germline CDR1 is SEHNR and CDR2 FQNEAQ (reference sequence). This CDR3 has 17 amino acids. Trimming left V 5 bases short and J 3 bases short, with 20 bases between. DNA for the CDR3: TGTGCCAGCAGCCTTAAAGTTGTAGGAGACTTCTACAATGAGCAGTTCTTC. Amino acids: CASSLKVVGDFYNEQFF.

This chain links TRBV4-1 with TRBJ2-2, with TRBD1 identical over 7 bases. Germline CDR1 reads MGHRA; CDR2 reads YSYEKL. CDR3 length: 16 amino acids. V shed 0 bases, J shed 6 bases, and the junction held 7 bases outside the gene matches. The CDR3 coding sequence is TGCGCCAGCAGCCAAGAACGGCAGGGGGTTGCCGGGGAGCTGTTTTTT. Translating gives CASSQERQGVAGELFF.

The rearrangement links TRBV19 to TRBJ1-5; 8 bases match TRBD1. The CDR3 length is 16 residues. The germline V gene has CDR1 LNHDA and CDR2 SQIVND (reference sequence). Trimming cost V 4 bases and J 0 bases; bases outside gene matches: 5. The CDR3 coding sequence is TGTGCCAGTAGTACCCTCCAGGGGGCTAGCAATCAGCCCCAGCATTTT. Its translation is CASSTLQGASNQPQHF. Full variable domain (remainder filled in from reference TRBV19 and TRBJ1-5): DGGITQSPKYLFRKEGQNVTLSCEQNLNHDAMYWYRQDPGQGLRLIYYSQIVNDFQKGDIAEGYSVSREKKESFPLTVTSAQKNPTAFYLCASSTLQGASNQPQHFGDGTRLSIL.

The chain carries TRBV5-1 and TRBJ2-3; weak D call: TRBD2 (5 bases). Looked up from germline, CDR1 is SGHRS and CDR2 is YFSETQ. The CDR3 loop spans 17 amino acids. With 5 bases removed from V and 1 base from J, the gap between germline ends came to 20 bases. The CDR3: CASSVEARGRGTDTQYF. The CDR3 DNA reads TGCGCCAGCAGTGTTGAGGCTCGGGGTAGGGGCACAGATACGCAGTATTTT.

V and J are TRBV27 and TRBJ1-2, with D possibly matching TRBD1 (6 bases). CDR3 length equals 18 residues. The V end lost 8 bases, the J end lost 0 bases, and 25 bases lay between the germline ends. Germline CDR1 reads MNHEY; CDR2 reads SMNVEV (reference sequence). The DNA of the CDR3 is TGTGCCAGCCCTCCCGAATTAAAATACAGGGAAGCTAACTATGGCTACACCTTC. Translated, it gives CASPPELKYREANYGYTF.

Here the CDR3 reads CATALTGGSGNEQFF. CDR3 sequence (DNA): TGTGCTACCGCCTTGACGGGAGGGTCGGGGAATGAGCAGTTCTTC. The chain has TRBV12-5 and TRBJ2-1; the match to TRBD2 covers 8 bases. Unmatched junction bases numbered 15, after V lost 10 bases and J lost 7 bases. The germline CDR1 and CDR2 sequences are LGHNT and FRNRAP. The CDR3 is 15 amino acids.

The chain recombines TRBV30 with TRBJ1-5; tentatively, D is TRBD1 (5 bases). Germline CDR1 reads GTSNPN; CDR2 reads SVGIG (reference sequence). The CDR3 has 13 residues. The V and J ends lost 2 bases and 9 bases respectively, with 14 bases between them. The CDR3 bases are TGTGCCTGGAGTCGGGCAGGGTCCCGGCCCCAGCATTTT. Its translation is CAWSRAGSRPQHF. Based on the CDR3 plus reference TRBV30 and TRBJ1-5, the full variable domain is SQTIHQWPATLVQPVGSPLSLECTVEGTSNPNLYWYRQAAGRGLQLLFYSVGIGQISSEVPQNLSASRPQDRQFILSSKKLLLSDSGFYLCAWSRAGSRPQHFGDGTRLSIL.

Of note for this clone: A junction end diverges from the germline sequence, so it may reflect a read error. The CDR3 nucleotides read TGCGCCAGTAGCCAAGACGAAGCGGGGGGGAGCACAGATACGCAGTATTTT. This sequence encodes CASSQDEAGGSTDTQYF. The rearrangement uses TRBV4-1 and TRBJ2-3, with 10 positions matching TRBD2. This CDR3 is 17 amino acids long. Looked up from germline, CDR1 is MGHRA and CDR2 is YSYEKL.

This sequence joins TRBV5-1 and TRBJ2-1; TRBD2 matches 10 bases. The CDR3 contains 18 residues. Losses at the gene ends were 5 bases for V and 5 bases for J; bases not matched to a gene: 16. Germline V gene lookup returns CDR1 SGHRS and CDR2 YFSETQ. CDR3 sequence: CASRSAPRASGRDNEQFF. The DNA for the CDR3 is TGCGCCAGCAGGTCGGCCCCTAGGGCTAGCGGGAGAGACAATGAGCAGTTCTTC.

This rearrangement joins TRBV7-3 to TRBJ2-3, with D tentatively TRBD1 (5 bases). CDR1 and CDR2 (germline): SGHTA, FQGTGA. Trimming shortened V by 5 bases and J by 3 bases, and 9 bases separated the two germline ends. The CDR3 loop spans 13 amino acids. The CDR3 loop reads CASSPGFTDTQYF. CDR3 bases: TGTGCCAGCAGCCCAGGGTTTACAGATACGCAGTATTTT.

The chain couples TRBV5-6 to TRBJ1-1; D unclear. Germline lookup yields CDR1 SGHDT and CDR2 YYEEEE. The CDR3 consists of 15 residues. V lost 0 bases, J lost 4 bases, and 13 bases lay in between. As DNA, the CDR3 is TGTGCCAGCAGCTTGGCGTCCCAGGAAGGCACTGAAGCTTTCTTT. Its translation: CASSLASQEGTEAFF.

V gene TRBV18 combines with J gene TRBJ2-1, with D perhaps matching TRBD2 (6 bases). The CDR3 spans 16 residues. Trimming cost V 3 bases and J 0 bases, with 12 bases left between them. CDR1 is KGHSH, CDR2 LQKENI, per germline. In nucleotides, the CDR3 is TGTGCCAGCTCACCGGGAGGCAGCCGCTCCTACAATGAGCAGTTCTTC. Amino acid sequence: CASSPGGSRSYNEQFF.

The J gene is TRBJ1-2, the V gene TRBV4-1; unclear D gene. This CDR3 is built from 15 residues. Trimming took 1 base from V and 4 from J, leaving 13 bases between them. Germline V gives CDR1 MGHRA, CDR2 YSYEKL. The CDR3 loop is CASSQVQAISYGYTF. The CDR3, as DNA: TGCGCCAGCAGCCAAGTGCAGGCGATATCCTATGGCTACACCTTC.

This clone was recorded once. This CDR3 is also generated by other DNA sequences in the sample. This chain uses TRBV5-4 with TRBJ2-5, with 8 positions matching TRBD2. Unmatched junction bases numbered 3, after V lost 5 bases and J lost 3 bases. CDR1 and CDR2 (germline): SGHNT, YYREEE (reference sequence). The CDR3 sequence is 13 residues long. In DNA form, the CDR3 reads TGTGCCAGCAGTTCGGGACTAGAAGAGACCCAGTACTTC. It is translated as CASSSGLEETQYF.

The genes are TRBV12-3 or TRBV12-4 and TRBJ2-1; TRBD2 might be the D (5 bases). The CDR3 sequence is 13 residues long. V lost 8 bases and J 3 bases, leaving 11 bases between the germline ends. The CDR3 here is CASERGNYNEQFF. DNA for the CDR3: TGTGCCAGCGAACGGGGTAACTACAATGAGCAGTTCTTC.

The V and J genes are TRBV6-2 or TRBV6-3 and TRBJ1-5, with a weak D call TRBD1 (5 bases). CDR1 MNHEY and CDR2 SVGEGT come from the germline V gene. The CDR3 is made up of 13 amino acids. V lost 6 bases to trimming and J lost 4 bases, with 10 bases between them. The CDR3 loop is CASSDRDNQPQHF. DNA for the CDR3: TGTGCCAGCAGCGACAGAGATAATCAGCCCCAGCATTTT.

The rearrangement joins TRBV4-3 to TRBJ2-1; 11 positions match TRBD2. This CDR3 contains 16 residues. V shed 2 bases, J shed 9 bases, and the junction held 9 bases outside the gene matches. Looked up from germline, CDR1 is LGHNA and CDR2 is YSLEER. CDR3 DNA sequence: TGCGCCAGCAGCCAATCCCTTAGCGGGAGGGCCTCTGAGCAGTTCTTC. The encoded protein is CASSQSLSGRASEQFF.

The chain recombines TRBV7-2 with TRBJ1-1, with D perhaps matching TRBD1 (6 bases). The CDR3 sequence is 15 residues long. In germline, CDR1 is SGHTA, CDR2 FQGNSA. V lost 5 bases to trimming and J lost 6 bases, with 19 bases between them. DNA for the CDR3: TGTGCCAGCAGCCCCCCAGGGACATTTGTCCCTGAAGCTTTCTTT. This encodes CASSPPGTFVPEAFF.

The gene calls are TRBV21-1 and TRBJ2-7; the tabulated D call, TRBD2, remains unverified against the DNA. TRBV21-1 is tagged as a pseudogene. CDR3 length: 14 residues. In nucleotides, the CDR3 is TGTGCCAGCAGCGAAGCCCGGACTAGCAACGAGCAGTACTTC. This translates into CASSEARTSNEQYF.